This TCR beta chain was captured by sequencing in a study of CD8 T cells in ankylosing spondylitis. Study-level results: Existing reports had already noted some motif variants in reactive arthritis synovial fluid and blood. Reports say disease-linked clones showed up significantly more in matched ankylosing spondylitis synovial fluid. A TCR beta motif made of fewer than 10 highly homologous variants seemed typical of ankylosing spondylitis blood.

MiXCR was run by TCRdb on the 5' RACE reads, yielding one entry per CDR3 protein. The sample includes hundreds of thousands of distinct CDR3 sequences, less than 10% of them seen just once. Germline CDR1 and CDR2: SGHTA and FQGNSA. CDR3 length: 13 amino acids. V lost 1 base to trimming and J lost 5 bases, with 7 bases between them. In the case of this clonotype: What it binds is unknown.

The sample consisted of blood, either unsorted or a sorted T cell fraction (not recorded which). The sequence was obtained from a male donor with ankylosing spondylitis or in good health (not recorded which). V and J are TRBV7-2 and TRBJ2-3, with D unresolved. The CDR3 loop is CASSLGRKDTQYF. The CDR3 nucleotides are TGTGCCAGCAGCTTAGGCCGGAAAGATACGCAGTATTTT.